The present T cell receptor beta chain was sequenced within a study of blood T cell repertoires in COVID-19. V lost 4 bases, J lost 4 bases, and 11 bases lay in between. This CDR3 comprises 13 residues. In germline, CDR1 is SGHRS, CDR2 YFSETQ. Allocation to cohorts depended on clinical history reported by the participants. This clone appeared a few times. Per the study methods: Nucleated cell number was recorded as an estimate derived from reference gene primer amplification. The method was immunoSEQ multiplex PCR; TCRdb's version includes in-frame clones alone and lacks a portion of them. That table supplies the V and J calls and clone size; D and trimming were determined from the DNA. The repertoire includes around 450,000 clones, 87% of them detected once, and around 0.7% sits in the top ten.

The chain employs TRBV5-1 and TRBJ1-2; TRBD1 might be the D (6 bases). The sequenced material came from PBMCs or T cells enriched from blood (not recorded which). The clonotype was recovered from a woman aged 18-29 years who had recovered from COVID-19. In DNA, the CDR3 is TGCGCCAGCAGCGGGGACACGATCTATGGCTACACCTTC. It codes for CASSGDTIYGYTF.